The 6 T cell receptor beta chains below were found in one sample sequenced in a study of T cell responses to AZD1222 COVID-19 vaccine (dated by TCRdb to the early 2020s). The sample's time point label, decoded: about 28 days (+/-7) after the second vaccine dose. The treatment or condition label, read with the paper, signifies: meningococcal conjugate vaccine given as trial control. Receptors were amplified or captured by the immunoSEQ multiplex PCR assay. In its TCRdb copy, this immuneACCESS table keeps in-frame sequences only and misses some clones. Where compared with another copy, unresolved V genes explain less than half of these, and the others have no known cause. A total of some 200,000 clones appear in this sample, roughly nine tenths of them only once. The ten largest clones take up 3.6% of the sample. Material: peripheral blood, obtained 28 days after the second dose of the MenACWY control vaccine. These receptors came from an adult who received the MenACWY meningococcal vaccine as a control.

Turning to this clone: Other DNA sequences in the sample encode the same CDR3. The chain links TRBV19 to TRBJ2-1; 8 bases align to TRBD2. J lost 2 bases, V lost 4 bases, and 4 bases had no gene match. Germline lookup yields CDR1 LNHDA and CDR2 SQIVND (reference sequence). The CDR3 spans 15 residues. CDR3 sequence reads: CASSTPGLAYNEQFF. The CDR3 DNA is TGTGCCAGTAGTACTCCGGGACTAGCCTACAATGAGCAGTTCTTC.

The chain joins TRBV7-8 to TRBJ1-1; D gene uncertain. CDR3 length: 13 residues. Germline V gives CDR1 SGHVS, CDR2 FQNEAQ. V was cut by 5 bases and J by 0 bases, with 7 bases left in between. CDR3 sequence: CASSPIMNTEAFF. The CDR3 DNA is TGTGCCAGCAGCCCAATTATGAACACTGAAGCTTTCTTT.

The rearrangement joins TRBV6-5 to TRBJ2-7, with 9 nucleotides matching TRBD1. The germline gives CDR1 MNHEY, CDR2 SVGAGI. This CDR3 spans 13 amino acids. Trimming took 6 bases from V and 6 from J; bases not matched to a gene: 6. As DNA, the CDR3 is TGTGCCAGCAGCCCCGGGACAGGGTCCGAGCAGTACTTC. This gives the protein CASSPGTGSEQYF.

The table lists this clone with a few counts. J is TRBJ2-7 and V is TRBV28, with 7 bases that match TRBD1. CDR3 size: 13 residues. Looked up from germline, CDR1 is MDHEN and CDR2 is SYDVKM. J lost 7 bases, V lost 7 bases, and 10 bases had no gene match. CDR3: CASTNTGVGEQYF. The CDR3 nucleotides are TGTGCCAGCACCAATACAGGGGTGGGGGAGCAGTACTTC.

The gene calls are TRBV3-1 (or the pseudogene TRBV3-2) and TRBJ1-2; TRBD1 might be the D (6 bases). CDR3 length equals 13 residues. Germline V lookup: CDR1 LGHDT, CDR2 YNNKEL (reference sequence). V lost 4 bases and J 7 bases, leaving 13 bases between the germline ends. CDR3 nucleotides: TGTGCCAGCAGCCCGTACCGGGGGGCTGGCTACACCTTC. It yields the protein CASSPYRGAGYTF.

The rearrangement uses TRBV18 and TRBJ2-7; D unresolved. Germline CDR1 reads KGHSH; CDR2 reads LQKENI. V lost 3 bases and J lost 0, with 9 bases in between. This CDR3 is built from 14 residues. The CDR3 DNA sequence: TGTGCCAGCTCACCTCTCGTCTCCTCCTACGAGCAGTACTTC. It specifies CASSPLVSSYEQYF.